This entry lists 15 T cell receptor beta chains sequenced from one sample in a study of T-cell reconstitution after alpha-beta-depleted transplantation in children. Unique molecular identifiers were built into the TCRbeta library. TCRdb called the PCR reads again in MiXCR, with one record for every CDR3 protein. The table lists around 200,000 distinct CDR3 sequences, about 6.8% of them singletons. Sequenced material: PBMCs from the stem cell graft donor, taken from the stem cell graft. These receptor sequences come from a human donor who donated a stem cell graft to a child with Wiskott-Aldrich syndrome.

This clonotype has only a few counts. This sequence joins TRBV29-1 and TRBJ2-1; D perhaps matches TRBD1 (6 bases). This CDR3 contains 13 residues. From germline, CDR1 is SQVTM and CDR2 ANQGSEA. Between the trimmed V and J ends, which lost 7 bases and 5 bases, there was a span of 15 bases. CDR3 amino acids: CSAALSGDNEQFF. CDR3 coding DNA: TGCAGCGCCGCCCTGTCAGGGGACAATGAGCAGTTCTTC.

This clonotype was observed at least ten times. The chain combines TRBV5-1 with TRBJ1-4; D not resolved. The CDR3 has 14 residues. CDR1 SGHRS and CDR2 YFSETQ come from the germline V gene. The V gene lost 5 bases and the J gene lost 8 bases, with 16 bases spanning the gap. CDR3 region: CASRREASREKLFF. CDR3 nucleotides: TGCGCCAGCAGGAGGGAGGCGAGTAGGGAAAAACTGTTTTTT.

The chain joins TRBV12-3 or TRBV12-4 to TRBJ2-1, with D perhaps being TRBD1 or TRBD2 (6 bases each). With 1 base removed from V and 0 bases from J, the gap between germline ends came to 16 bases. The CDR3 extends over 18 amino acids. The CDR3, as DNA: TGTGCCAGCAGTTTAGGGTCGGGGGCGCGAAGCTCCTACAATGAGCAGTTCTTC. It is translated as CASSLGSGARSSYNEQFF.

This clonotype was seen a handful of times. The V call is TRBV12-3 or TRBV12-4, the J call TRBJ2-2; TRBD1 aligns across 8 bases. This CDR3 contains 15 residues. V gave up 7 bases and J gave up 6 bases; unmatched junction bases: 10. CDR3 DNA: TGTGCCAGCACCCTCGCTTCAGGGGGCGCCGGGGAGCTGTTTTTT. This sequence encodes CASTLASGGAGELFF.

This clonotype was detected ten times or more. The chain recombines TRBV5-5 with TRBJ2-1; 8 positions match TRBD1. With 0 bases clipped from V and 2 bases from J, the junction kept 7 bases outside the gene matches. Germline loops: CDR1 SGHKS, CDR2 YYEKEE (reference sequence). The CDR3 extends over 17 amino acids. The CDR3 region is CASSLGRGRVAYNEQFF. The CDR3 DNA reads TGTGCCAGCAGCTTGGGCAGGGGGCGAGTGGCCTACAATGAGCAGTTCTTC. Looking up the rest from reference TRBV5-5 and TRBJ2-1 gives the full variable domain: DAGVTQSPTHLIKTRGQQVTLRCSPISGHKSVSWYQQVLGQGPQFIFQYYEKEERGRGNFPDRFSARQFPNYSSELNVNALLLGDSALYLCASSLGRGRVAYNEQFFGPGTRLTVL.

The V gene is TRBV5-1, the J gene TRBJ2-5, with D tentatively TRBD2 (6 bases). V dropped 4 bases and J dropped 1 base, with 14 bases sitting between them. The CDR3 sequence is 15 residues long. Germline assignment: CDR1 SGHRS and CDR2 YFSETQ. For the CDR3, the DNA is TGCGCCAGCAGCCTCGTGGGGGGTGGCCAAGAGACCCAGTACTTC. Amino acids: CASSLVGGGQETQYF.

In its sample, this clonotype was seen many times. In nucleotides, the CDR3 is TGTGCCAGCAGCCCGCGGACAGGTGGGCATGAAAACATTCAGTACTTC. The encoded protein is CASSPRTGGHENIQYF. The chain links TRBV9 to TRBJ2-4; 7 bases are shared with TRBD1. After removal of 4 bases from V and 5 bases from J, the junction contained 12 bases not matched to a gene. The germline CDR1 and CDR2 sequences are SGDLS and YYNGEE. This CDR3 region has 16 residues.

This clonotype was recorded many times. This chain joins TRBV5-1 and TRBJ2-7; D remains unclear. Germline CDR1 SGHRS, CDR2 YFSETQ. The CDR3 spans 15 residues. The V end lost 5 bases, the J end lost 3 bases, and 18 bases lay between the germline ends. The CDR3: CASSPGSYSGYEQYF. The CDR3 bases are TGCGCCAGCAGTCCTGGAAGTTACTCAGGCTACGAGCAGTACTTC. Complete variable domain (other parts from reference TRBV5-1 and TRBJ2-7): KAGVTQTPRYLIKTRGQQVTLSCSPISGHRSVSWYQQTPGQGLQFLFEYFSETQRNKGNFPGRFSGRQFSNSRSEMNVSTLELGDSALYLCASSPGSYSGYEQYFGPGTRLTVT.

This clonotype was seen repeatedly, ten times or more. The chain joins TRBV5-1 to TRBJ1-2; the D is unclear. The germline V gene has CDR1 SGHRS and CDR2 YFSETQ. CDR3 length: 13 residues. V was cut by 0 bases and J by 3 bases, with 6 bases left in between. The CDR3 here is CASSLDKYYGYTF. The CDR3 bases are TGCGCCAGCAGCTTGGACAAGTACTATGGCTACACCTTC.

This clonotype has a handful of counts. V and J are TRBV6-2 or TRBV6-3 and TRBJ2-1, with 8 positions matching TRBD1. The junction had 13 bases not matched to a gene; V was cut back by 9 bases and J by 9 bases. In germline, CDR1 is MNHEY, CDR2 SVGEGT. CDR3 length equals 14 residues. CDR3 DNA: TGTGCCAGTTCTTACAGGGGGTTTAGTGGTGAGCAGTTCTTC. Translating it yields CASSYRGFSGEQFF.

This clonotype was seen repeatedly, ten times or more. V gene TRBV4-1 combines with J gene TRBJ2-7, with 10 bases aligning to TRBD2. V was clipped by 4 bases and J by 3 bases; unmatched bases: 6. The CDR3 loop spans 15 amino acids. Per the germline V gene, CDR1 is MGHRA and CDR2 is YSYEKL. In nucleotides, the CDR3 is TGCGCCAGCAGCCGCGGACTAGCGGATTTCTACGAGCAGTACTTC. It translates to CASSRGLADFYEQYF.

Of note for this clonotype: A much larger clone sits a single nucleotide away, making a read error possible. J is TRBJ2-4 and V is TRBV12-3 or TRBV12-4; 9 positions match TRBD1. CDR3 length equals 13 residues. CDR3 region: CASTLNWTGESTF. The CDR3 bases are TGTGCCAGCACCTTAAACTGGACAGGGGAAAGTACGTTC.

This clonotype was counted at least ten times. This chain uses TRBV5-1 with TRBJ2-4, with D hard to call. Trimming left V 0 bases short and J 7 bases short, with 17 bases between. CDR3 size: 16 residues. CDR1 and CDR2 (germline): SGHRS, YFSETQ. CDR3 bases: TGCGCCAGCAGCTTGGTAGGGTCCACGGCGGTGAACATTCAGTACTTC. Its protein is CASSLVGSTAVNIQYF. The variable domain in full, with the rest retrieved from reference TRBV5-1 and TRBJ2-4, is KAGVTQTPRYLIKTRGQQVTLSCSPISGHRSVSWYQQTPGQGLQFLFEYFSETQRNKGNFPGRFSGRQFSNSRSEMNVSTLELGDSALYLCASSLVGSTAVNIQYFGAGTRLSVL.

The sample holds many counts of this clonotype. V is TRBV3-1 and J is TRBJ1-6; possible D gene TRBD1, 5 bases. The V gene lost 0 bases and the J gene lost 13 bases, with 16 bases spanning the gap. This CDR3 is 15 amino acids long. Per the germline V gene, CDR1 is LGHDT and CDR2 is YNNKEL (reference sequence). The CDR3 nucleotides are TGTGCCAGCAGCCAAGAGGACCAGGGCGCTGGTCCCCTCCACTTT. Translated, it gives CASSQEDQGAGPLHF.

This chain joins TRBV20-1 and TRBJ1-5; 9 bases fit TRBD1. Unmatched junction bases numbered 6, after V lost 6 bases and J lost 0 bases. The CDR3 runs 15 residues. The V gene's germline CDR1 is DFQATT and CDR2 SNEGSKA (reference sequence). CDR3 nucleotides: TGCAGTGCCGGGGACAGGGTAGATAGCAATCAGCCCCAGCATTTT. The encoded protein is CSAGDRVDSNQPQHF.